The clone carrying this TCR beta chain has only a few counts. Its antigen is still unknown. This entry belongs to a study of beta chain features in type 1 diabetes. Whole-study findings and limits: TCRB CDR3s from Type 1 diabetes patients were moderately but significantly shorter in all four CD4+ subsets.

Isolated RNA was reverse transcribed in full, so expressed TCRB transcripts were sequenced. The method was immunoSEQ multiplex PCR; TCRdb's version includes in-frame clones alone and lacks a portion of them. The table lists around 320,000 clones, approximately 14% of them singletons. V dropped 4 bases and J dropped 7; count of bases not matched to a gene: 7. The length of the CDR3 is 15 residues. From germline, CDR1 is SGHVS and CDR2 FNYEAQ. CD4+ cells of the naive, central memory, regulatory and stem cell-like memory types were sorted via CD45RO/CCR7/CD25/CD127/CD95/CD27. The sequenced sample consisted of central memory CD4+ T cells from blood. J is TRBJ2-5 and V is TRBV7-6; 12 nucleotides match TRBD1. This clonotype was obtained from a man aged 30 to 45 in good health. CDR3 in amino acids: CASSSTGQGAGTQYF. The CDR3 region has the DNA TGTGCCAGCAGCTCGACGGGACAGGGGGCGGGGACCCAGTACTTC.